The rows below give T cell receptor beta chains drawn from one sample of a study of vaccination effects on CD4 cells after COVID-19. No antigen is known for these receptors. Only in-frame clones appear in the TCRdb table, and some are missing; sequencing was by immunoSEQ multiplex PCR. The sample includes over 50,000 clones, around 78% of them seen just once. The sample in question was CD4+ T cells from PBMCs cultured with HCoV-229E spike peptides, obtained after COVID-19 vaccination. Receptor source: a human donor who received a COVID-19 vaccine. CDR3s include the opening cysteine and the closing phenylalanine or tryptophan. D genes are given only for firm matches. A clone size is listed for some rows: how often the clone was seen (once, few, many), or a class if it is expanded.

d_call	clone_size	j_call	v_call	cdr3_nt	cdr3_aa
TRBD2	NA	TRBJ2-3	TRBV3-1/TRBV3-2	TGTGCCAGCAGCCCAGCGGGGGGCACAGATACGCAGTATTTT	CASSPAGGTDTQYF
NA	NA	TRBJ1-6	TRBV30	TGTGCCTGGAGTCTCTTGGTCGGAAGGGATTCACCCCTCCACTTT	CAWSLLVGRDSPLHF
NA	NA	TRBJ1-2	TRBV5-1	TGCGCCAGCAGCTTGGAGGGGACTGGAGCTAACTATGGCTACACCTTC	CASSLEGTGANYGYTF
NA	once	TRBJ1-2	TRBV5-4	TGTGCCAGCAGCTTGGATAGAGGGCACTATGGCTACACCTTC	CASSLDRGHYGYTF
NA	once	TRBJ2-1	TRBV30	TGTGCCTGCATCCCCGGGACCAAAGGACGCGAGCAGTTCTTC	CACIPGTKGREQFF
TRBD2	NA	TRBJ2-3	TRBV15	TGTGCCACCAGCTCCCGACTAGCGGGGTTGACAGATACGCAGTATTTT	CATSSRLAGLTDTQYF
NA	NA	TRBJ2-6	TRBV6-5	TGTGCCAGCACCCGACAGTCCTCTGGGGCCAACGTCCTGACTTTC	CASTRQSSGANVLTF
TRBD2	NA	TRBJ2-3	TRBV20-1	TGCAGTGCTAGTCGGCTAGCGGGGGGTGCAGATACGCAGTATTTT	CSASRLAGGADTQYF
NA	few	TRBJ2-1	TRBV13	TGTGCCAGCAGCTTAGTAGGCGAGCAGTTCTTC	CASSLVGEQFF
TRBD2	NA	TRBJ2-3	TRBV11-2	TGTGCCAGCAGCTTATTAGGACTAGCCACAGATACGCAGTATTTT	CASSLLGLATDTQYF
TRBD1	NA	TRBJ2-3	TRBV11-1	TGTGCCAGCAGCTTCCAGGGGGCAGATACGCAGTATTTT	CASSFQGADTQYF
NA	once	TRBJ1-5	TRBV28	TGTGCCGTCCGGGGCCCAACAGAGCCCCAGCATTTT	CAVRGPTEPQHF
TRBD2	few	TRBJ2-3	TRBV6-5	TGTGCCAGCAGTAACGGACTAGCGGGACCTTATACGCAGTATTTT	CASSNGLAGPYTQYF
NA	NA	TRBJ2-5	TRBV5-1	TGCGCCAGCAGCTTACAGGGACCCCAAGAGACCCAGTACTTC	CASSLQGPQETQYF
TRBD2	NA	TRBJ2-3	TRBV5-1	TGCGCCAGCAGCTTCGGACTAGCGGGGATATTGACAGATACGCAGTATTTT	CASSFGLAGILTDTQYF
NA	NA	TRBJ1-6	TRBV28	TGTGCCAGCACCAAACGATGGGACGGGAATTCACCCCTCCACTTT	CASTKRWDGNSPLHF
NA	NA	TRBJ1-1	TRBV19	TGTGCCAGTAGGGGGGTTGAAGCTTTCTTT	CASRGVEAFF
NA	NA	TRBJ2-5	TRBV2	TGTGCCAGCAGTGTAGCACAAGAGACCCAGTACTTC	CASSVAQETQYF
NA	NA	TRBJ1-6	TRBV10-3	TGTGCCATCAGGGACAGTCTGAATTCACCCCTCCACTTT	CAIRDSLNSPLHF
NA	few	TRBJ2-1	TRBV24-1	TGTGCCACCAGTGACAGGGACACCGCCATGAGCTCCTACAATGAGCAGTTCTTC	CATSDRDTAMSSYNEQFF
TRBD1	NA	TRBJ1-6	TRBV7-2	TGTGCCAGCAGCTTCCCTCCGGGACAGGCTCTTAATTCACCCCTCCACTTT	CASSFPPGQALNSPLHF
NA	once	TRBJ2-5	TRBV5-8	TGTGCCAGCAGCTTCAGTTACCAAGAGACCCAGTACTTC	CASSFSYQETQYF
NA	NA	TRBJ2-5	TRBV7-2	TGTGCCAGCAGCTTAGTACGGTTGCTAGCAGACCGGGAGACCCAGTACTTC	CASSLVRLLADRETQYF
TRBD1	NA	TRBJ1-2	TRBV6-6	TGTGCCAGCACTCGGGCTTTAAACAGGGGGGACGCCTATGGCTACACCTTC	CASTRALNRGDAYGYTF
TRBD2	NA	TRBJ2-2	TRBV5-5	TGTGCCAGCAGCTTAAGCGGGGGGGCCGGCACCGGGGAGCTGTTTTTT	CASSLSGGAGTGELFF
NA	NA	TRBJ2-6	TRBV4-1	TGCGCCAGCAGCCAAGAAGGGGGGACTACTGGGGCCAACGTCCTGACTTTC	CASSQEGGTTGANVLTF
NA	NA	TRBJ2-3	TRBV5-1	TGCGCCAGCATCGGGGGCAACACAGATACGCAGTATTTT	CASIGGNTDTQYF
TRBD2	few	TRBJ2-1	TRBV11-3	TGTGCCAGCAGCTTAATCGGGGGGTACAATGAGCAGTTCTTC	CASSLIGGYNEQFF
NA	NA	TRBJ1-5	TRBV4-1	TGCGCCAGCAGCCAAGAGGTCCGGTTTAGCAATCAGCCCCAGCATTTT	CASSQEVRFSNQPQHF
TRBD2	NA	TRBJ2-1	TRBV6-2/TRBV6-3	TGTGCCAGCAGTTACTCCTCCGGCGGGGGGAATTACAATGAGCAGTTCTTC	CASSYSSGGGNYNEQFF
TRBD1	NA	TRBJ1-2	TRBV29-1	TGCAGCGTTAGACAGGGGGCGGAAAACTATGGCTACACCTTC	CSVRQGAENYGYTF
TRBD2	NA	TRBJ2-5	TRBV14	TGTGCCAGCAGGGCTTCGAAGCGGGGGTACCAAGAGACCCAGTACTTC	CASRASKRGYQETQYF
NA	NA	TRBJ2-2	TRBV2	TGTGCCAGCACCGTGGACAGAAACACCGGGGAGCTGTTTTTT	CASTVDRNTGELFF
NA	NA	TRBJ2-2	TRBV7-2	TGTGCCAGCAGCACTTATCCCGCCGGGGAGCTGTTTTTT	CASSTYPAGELFF
NA	NA	TRBJ1-1	TRBV12-3/TRBV12-4	TGTGCCAGCGGGCGGAACAGGGTTGGGGAAGCTTTCTTT	CASGRNRVGEAFF
TRBD1	few	TRBJ2-1	TRBV7-2	TGTGCCAGCAGCTTACAGGCAGGGGGCCACAATGAGCAGTTCTTC	CASSLQAGGHNEQFF
NA	NA	TRBJ1-6	TRBV29-1	TGCAGCGCCAGACAAGTAGATAATTCACCCCTCCACTTT	CSARQVDNSPLHF
NA	once	TRBJ1-4	TRBV19	TGTGCCAGTAGTAACTCGGCGGGGACCTTTAATGAAAAACTGTTTTTT	CASSNSAGTFNEKLFF
TRBD1	NA	TRBJ1-4	TRBV15	TGTGCCACCAGCAGAGGAATTCAGGGGGGGAATGAAAAACTGTTTTTT	CATSRGIQGGNEKLFF
NA	NA	TRBJ1-2	TRBV7-2	TGTGCCAGCAGCTTAGGTGGGGGGGCCTATGGCTACACCTTC	CASSLGGGAYGYTF
NA	NA	TRBJ1-1	TRBV19	TGTGCCAGTAGGGTCACGGGTAACACTGAAGCTTTCTTT	CASRVTGNTEAFF